Below are 14 T cell receptor beta chains sequenced from a single sample in a study of vaccination and CD4 T cells after COVID-19. Their antigens are not known. This sample's treatment: roughly 11-day PBMC culture with coronavirus spike peptide pools or control peptides (ViraFEST assay). Cultured CD4+ T cells had their DNA profiled by the Oncomine TCR Beta short-read assay. In TCRdb, the PCR reads were re-called with MiXCR into one record per CDR3 protein. The sample holds about 21,000 distinct CDR3 sequences; 42% are singletons and the top ten take roughly a quarter. The sample in question was CD4+ T cells from blood, cultured in vitro, obtained before SARS-CoV-2 vaccination. These receptors were collected from a human donor who received a COVID-19 vaccine.

The CDR3 DNA is TGTGCCAGCAGCTTGGGGGGGGTGTTGGTGAGGAACACTGAAGCTTTCTTT. Translated, it gives CASSLGGVLVRNTEAFF. V is TRBV5-5 and J is TRBJ1-1; tentative D call: TRBD1 (5 bases). The CDR3 extends over 17 amino acids. The V end was cut by 0 bases, the J end by 1 base, with 16 bases between. CDR1 and CDR2 from the germline V gene are SGHKS and YYEKEE (reference sequence).

The chain is built from TRBV25-1 and TRBJ1-2; TRBD1 matches 9 bases. V lost 3 bases to trimming and J lost 6 bases; unmatched junction nucleotides: 11. Germline V lookup: CDR1 MGHDK, CDR2 SYGVNS. The CDR3 is made up of 16 amino acids. This chain's CDR3 is CASSDYSRTGEDGYTF. The CDR3, as DNA: TGTGCCAGCAGTGACTATTCTAGGACAGGGGAGGATGGCTACACCTTC.

This clonotype was picked up a small number of times. One junction end disagrees with the germline gene, perhaps due to a read error. The chain joins TRBV12-3 or TRBV12-4 to TRBJ1-6; D uncertain. The CDR3 is 13 amino acids. The CDR3 here is CASRNGRYSPLHF. DNA of the CDR3: TGTGCCAGCAGAAATGGGAGATATTCACCTCTCCACTTT.

This chain joins TRBV5-4 and TRBJ2-7; D ambiguous. Germline values: CDR1 SGHNT, CDR2 YYREEE (reference sequence). The V end was cut by 1 base, the J end by 0 bases, with 8 bases between. The CDR3 consists of 14 residues. The CDR3: CASSLYVGSYEQYF. The CDR3 DNA sequence: TGTGCCAGCAGCTTGTATGTCGGCTCCTACGAGCAGTACTTC.

This clonotype was detected only once. V is TRBV18 and J is TRBJ2-6; 9 nucleotides line up with TRBD1. CDR3 length equals 17 residues. Germline V gene lookup returns CDR1 KGHSH and CDR2 LQKENI. The V gene end was trimmed by 3 bases and the J gene end by 4 bases; junction bases not matched to a gene: 7. For the CDR3, the DNA is TGTGCCAGCTCACCTATTTACAGGGGGCTAGGGGCCAACGTCCTGACTTTC. This translates into CASSPIYRGLGANVLTF.

The gene calls are TRBV5-4 and TRBJ1-2; D ambiguous. Trimming stripped 4 bases from V and 0 bases from J, with 7 bases between. Germline loops: CDR1 SGHNT, CDR2 YYREEE (reference sequence). The CDR3 is 13 residues long. CDR3 region: CASSPVTNYGYTF. CDR3 nucleotides: TGTGCCAGCAGCCCCGTTACTAACTATGGCTACACCTTC.

This chain uses TRBV4-2 with TRBJ1-5; D gene unclear. The CDR3 covers 18 residues. Germline V gives CDR1 LGHNA, CDR2 YNFKEQ. V lost 0 bases and J lost 0, with 15 bases in between. The CDR3 nucleotides read TGTGCCAGCAGCCAAGATTCCGGGGATACCGGTAGCAATCAGCCCCAGCATTTT. Translation: CASSQDSGDTGSNQPQHF.

The chain couples TRBV11-2 to TRBJ1-2; D not certain. Germline CDR1 is SGHAT and CDR2 is FQNNGV. Trimming took off 5 bases at V and 6 bases at J, with 19 bases between the two ends. CDR3 length: 15 amino acids. The CDR3 is CASSRLTGWGDGYTF. CDR3 DNA sequence: TGTGCCAGCAGCAGACTCACGGGATGGGGTGATGGCTACACCTTC.

This CDR3 is CASSLGQTSSQYF. CDR3 nucleotides: TGTGCCAGCAGCTTGGGACAAACCAGTAGCCAGTACTTC. The chain employs TRBV5-4 and TRBJ2-5; D is unresolved. The CDR3 length is 13 residues. Looked up from germline, CDR1 is SGHNT and CDR2 is YYREEE (reference sequence). Trimming removed 0 bases at V and 10 bases at J, with 13 bases between. The entire variable domain, with the rest obtained from reference TRBV5-4 and TRBJ2-5, is as follows: ETGVTQSPTHLIKTRGQQVTLRCSSQSGHNTVSWYQQALGQGPQFIFQYYREEENGRGNFPPRFSGLQFPNYSSELNVNALELDDSALYLCASSLGQTSSQYFGPGTRLLVL.

This chain connects TRBV7-9 to TRBJ2-1; no clear D. Between the trimmed V and J ends, which lost 4 bases and 6 bases, there was a span of 10 bases. Germline values: CDR1 SEHNR, CDR2 FQNEAQ (reference sequence). This CDR3 contains 13 residues. The CDR3 DNA reads as TGTGCCAGCAGCTCCCGCGCCTCCAATGAGCAGTTCTTC. It translates to CASSSRASNEQFF.

Only a few counts were recorded for this clonotype. This chain links TRBV20-1 with TRBJ1-6, with unresolved D. V was clipped by 0 bases and J by 7 bases, with 13 bases between them. This CDR3 contains 15 residues. Germline CDR1 is DFQATT and CDR2 is SNEGSKA (reference sequence). CDR3 protein: CSAREGGSSNSPLHF. The CDR3 bases are TGCAGTGCTAGAGAAGGTGGCAGTTCAAATTCACCCCTCCACTTT.

This clonotype has just a few counts. The J gene is TRBJ1-2, the V gene TRBV6-4; TRBD1 might be the D (5 bases). Trimming cost V 8 bases and J 8 bases, with 18 bases left between them. In germline, CDR1 is MRHNA, CDR2 SNTAGT. This CDR3 has 13 residues. CDR3 sequence (DNA): TGTGCCAGCCGCGGGGCAGGTATAGGAGGCTACACCTTC. This encodes CASRGAGIGGYTF.

This chain connects TRBV2 to TRBJ2-5, with D possibly matching TRBD2 (6 bases). Between the trimmed V and J ends, which lost 8 bases and 3 bases, there was a span of 16 bases. Germline V lookup: CDR1 SNHLY, CDR2 FYNNEI. The CDR3 spans 14 residues. The CDR3 DNA reads TGTGCCAGCCGAAGTCTCGGCGGGAAAGAGACCCAGTACTTC. Translated: CASRSLGGKETQYF.

V gene TRBV7-2 combines with J gene TRBJ2-3; 10 bases are a match to TRBD1. This CDR3 contains 16 residues. Germline values: CDR1 SGHTA, CDR2 FQGNSA. Trimming removed 4 bases from V and 4 bases from J; junction bases left unmatched: 8. CDR3 sequence: CASSSGGQGVADTQYF. The DNA for the CDR3 is TGTGCCAGCAGCTCCGGAGGACAGGGGGTGGCAGATACGCAGTATTTT.